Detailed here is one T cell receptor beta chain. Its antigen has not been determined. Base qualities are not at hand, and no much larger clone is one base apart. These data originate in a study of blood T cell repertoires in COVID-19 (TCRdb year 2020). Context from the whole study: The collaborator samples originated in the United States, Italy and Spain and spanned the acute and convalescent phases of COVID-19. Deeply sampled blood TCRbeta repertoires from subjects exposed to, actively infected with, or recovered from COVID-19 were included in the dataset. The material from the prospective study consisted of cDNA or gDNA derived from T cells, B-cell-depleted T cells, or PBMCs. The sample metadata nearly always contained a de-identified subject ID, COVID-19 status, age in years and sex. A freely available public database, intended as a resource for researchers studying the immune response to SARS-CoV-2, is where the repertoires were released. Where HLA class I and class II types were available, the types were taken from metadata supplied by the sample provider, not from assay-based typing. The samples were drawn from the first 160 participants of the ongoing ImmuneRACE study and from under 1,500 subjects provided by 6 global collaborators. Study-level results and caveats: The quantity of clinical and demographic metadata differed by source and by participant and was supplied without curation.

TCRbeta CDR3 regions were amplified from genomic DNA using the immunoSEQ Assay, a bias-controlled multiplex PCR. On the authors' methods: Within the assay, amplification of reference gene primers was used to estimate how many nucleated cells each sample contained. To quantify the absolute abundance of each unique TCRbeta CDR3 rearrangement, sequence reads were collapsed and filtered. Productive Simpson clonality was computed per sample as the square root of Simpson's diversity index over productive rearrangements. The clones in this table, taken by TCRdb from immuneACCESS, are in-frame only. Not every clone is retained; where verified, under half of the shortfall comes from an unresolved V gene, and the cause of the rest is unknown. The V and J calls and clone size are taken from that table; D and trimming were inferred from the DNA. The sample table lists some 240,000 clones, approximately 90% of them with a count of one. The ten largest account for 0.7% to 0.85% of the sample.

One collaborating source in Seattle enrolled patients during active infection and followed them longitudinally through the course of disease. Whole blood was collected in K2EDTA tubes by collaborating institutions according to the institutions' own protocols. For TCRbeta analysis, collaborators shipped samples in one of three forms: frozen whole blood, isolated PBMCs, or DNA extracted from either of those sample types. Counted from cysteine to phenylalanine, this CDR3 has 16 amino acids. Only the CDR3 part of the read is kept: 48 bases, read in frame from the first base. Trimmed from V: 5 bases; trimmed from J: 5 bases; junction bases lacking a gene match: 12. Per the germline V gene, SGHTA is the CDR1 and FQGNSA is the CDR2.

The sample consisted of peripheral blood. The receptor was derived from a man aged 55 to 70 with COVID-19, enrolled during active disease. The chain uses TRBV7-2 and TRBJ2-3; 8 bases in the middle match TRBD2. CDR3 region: CASSLGTRGERDTQYF. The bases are TGTGCCAGCAGCCTCGGGACTAGGGGTGAGCGAGATACGCAGTATTTT.